What follows are 32 T cell receptor beta chains derived from one specimen sequenced in a study of T cell clonality in common variable immunodeficiency. Study-wide results and limits: Common variable immunodeficiency TCR beta sequences reportedly had fewer deletions and N-nucleotide insertions.

The antigens these receptors bind are not known. Using immunoSEQ multiplex PCR, the repertoire was profiled, and TCRdb retains in-frame clones only, with some absent. Altogether more than 30,000 clones were found in the sample, and no singletons occur. Sequencing was carried out using peripheral blood mononuclear cells. The receptors stem from a human donor with common variable immunodeficiency.

Regarding this clone: Read data end 3 residues before the CDR3 end; the end is taken from the germline J gene. The J gene is TRBJ2-3, the V gene TRBV13; 11 nucleotides agree with TRBD2. Germline lookup yields CDR1 PRHDT and CDR2 FYEKMQ (reference sequence). V shed 4 bases and J 2 bases; nucleotides not matched to a gene: 5. This CDR3 has 16 residues. The CDR3 here is CASSSPTSGNTDTQYF. Incomplete CDR3 DNA: TGTGCCAGCAGCTCGCCGACTAGCGGGAACACAGATACG.

The table lists this clone with many counts. The CDR3 end falls 3 residues outside the read, so it is completed with the germline J gene. The gene calls are TRBV6-2 or TRBV6-3 and TRBJ1-2; TRBD1 aligns across 8 bases. The CDR3 has 13 residues. The germline V gene has CDR1 MNHEY and CDR2 SVGEGT. The J segment lost 2 bases and the V segment lost 8 bases, leaving 4 bases of the junction unmatched. The CDR3 region is CASGRTGNYGYTF. The part of the CDR3 DNA that was read is TGTGCCAGCGGTAGGACAGGGAACTATGGC.

This clone was observed at least ten times. The covered CDR3 bases are TGTGCCAGCAGGGGCGGGAGGGCCGGCAGAGAGACC. Encoded protein: CASRGGRAGRET. The whole CDR3 protein is CASRGGRAGRETQYF. V and J are TRBV2 and TRBJ2-5, with 9 bases lining up with TRBD2. The DNA ends 3 residues before the CDR3 does, and the rest of the CDR3 is filled in from the germline J gene. The CDR3 sequence is 15 residues long. The junction had 9 bases not matched to a gene; V was cut back by 6 bases and J by 4 bases. The germline V gene has CDR1 SNHLY and CDR2 FYNNEI.

To note about this clone: Read data end 3 residues before the CDR3 end; the end is taken from the germline J gene. The V call is TRBV2, the J call TRBJ1-4; D gene unclear. CDR1 is SNHLY and CDR2 is FYNNEI in the germline V gene. CDR3 length: 14 residues. V shed 6 bases and J shed 8 bases, with 16 bases lying between them. Partial CDR3 DNA: TGTGCCAGCAGCTTCGACACGCAGGTGGAAAAA. Encoded protein: CASSFDTQVEK. The full CDR3 protein reads CASSFDTQVEKLFF.

By share, this clone counts as medium-sized. The read ends 3 residues before the CDR3 terminus; that terminus is restored from the germline J gene. The chain uses TRBV9 and TRBJ2-2; D is perhaps TRBD1 (6 bases). Trimming shortened V by 1 base and J by 3 bases, and 16 bases separated the two germline ends. This CDR3 has 17 amino acids. Germline-derived CDR1 and CDR2 are SGDLS and YYNGEE. CDR3 loop: CASSVIQGVPYTGELFF. The sequenced CDR3 bases are TGTGCCAGCAGCGTAATACAGGGAGTCCCTTACACCGGGGAG.

CDR3: CASSLAGANTGELFF. The sequenced part of the CDR3 DNA is TGTGCCAGCAGCTTGGCGGGAGCGAACACCGGGGAG. The J gene is TRBJ2-2, the V gene TRBV7-2; 7 bases line up with TRBD2. The CDR3 end falls 3 residues outside the read, so it is completed with the germline J gene. Germline trimming cut 3 bases from V and 0 bases from J; bases unmatched to any gene: 1. This CDR3 has 15 amino acids. Germline V CDR1 and CDR2: SGHTA, FQGNSA.

The sequenced CDR3 bases are TGTGCCAGTAGTCCCCCGGCGGGGAAGAGCCAGCCC. Amino acids: CASSPPAGKSQP. The full CDR3 is CASSPPAGKSQPQHF. This sequence joins TRBV19 and TRBJ1-5; D gene uncertain. With the read ending 3 residues before the CDR3 end, the germline J gene is used to fill in that end. Trimming removed 5 bases at V and 7 bases at J, with 18 bases between. Germline-derived CDR1 and CDR2 are LNHDA and SQIVND (reference sequence). CDR3 length: 15 residues.

The table lists this clone with a few counts. The read ends 3 residues early relative to the CDR3; the germline J gene fills the gap. The chain links TRBV7-2 to TRBJ2-1; 8 nucleotides match TRBD1. With 5 bases clipped from V and 5 bases from J, the junction kept 5 bases outside the gene matches. The CDR3 spans 14 residues. Germline assignment: CDR1 SGHTA and CDR2 FQGNSA. CDR3 loop: CASSRDRRNNEQFF. Partial CDR3 DNA: TGTGCCAGCAGCCGGGACAGGAGAAACAATGAG.

This clone was observed many times. The CDR3 extends 3 residues past the end of the read, so its final part is completed from the germline J gene. The V and J genes are TRBV5-4 and TRBJ2-3, with TRBD2 identical over 11 bases. CDR1 and CDR2 (germline): SGHNT, YYREEE (reference sequence). J was trimmed by 5 bases and V by 1 base; bases with no gene match: 6. The CDR3 sequence is 16 residues long. Partial CDR3 DNA: TGTGCCAGCAGCTTGCTAGCGGGGGGTATTGGAGATACG. Translated: CASSLLAGGIGDT. The CDR3 in its entirety is CASSLLAGGIGDTQYF. Supplemented by reference TRBV5-4 and TRBJ2-3, the full variable domain reads ETGVTQSPTHLIKTRGQQVTLRCSSQSGHNTVSWYQQALGQGPQFIFQYYREEENGRGNFPPRFSGLQFPNYSSELNVNALELDDSALYLCASSLLAGGIGDTQYFGPGTRLTVL.

This clone was picked up a small number of times. Read coverage stops 3 residues before the CDR3 terminus; the germline J gene supplies the remainder. V gene TRBV20-1 combines with J gene TRBJ2-7; D gene uncertain. The CDR3 contains 12 residues. Trimming left V 7 bases short and J 2 bases short, with 12 bases between. Germline V gives CDR1 DFQATT, CDR2 SNEGSKA (reference sequence). CDR3 loop: CSVRQAAYEQYF. CDR3 DNA, as far as it was read: TGCAGTGTCCGGCAGGCCGCCTACGAG.

This clone was observed at least ten times. The read is 3 residues too short to cover the CDR3 end, so that end is filled in from the germline J gene. The V call is TRBV5-4, the J call TRBJ1-1; a possible D gene is TRBD1 (5 bases). The CDR3 runs 14 residues. V was clipped by 2 bases and J by 5 bases, with 13 bases between them. From germline, CDR1 is SGHNT and CDR2 YYREEE (reference sequence). The CDR3 spells CASSFEGVGTEAFF. The sequenced part of the CDR3 DNA is TGTGCCAGCAGCTTCGAAGGGGTGGGGACTGAA.

CDR3 DNA, as far as it was read: TGTGCCAGCAGCTTAGGGAGTGGGCGGGATGGC. Translated: CASSLGSGRDG. From start to end, the CDR3 is CASSLGSGRDGYTF. J is TRBJ1-2 and V is TRBV7-6; no reliable D call. The CDR3 is cut off 3 residues early in the read; its end comes from the germline J gene. Trimming shortened V by 1 base and J by 6 bases, and 12 bases separated the two germline ends. The CDR3 is 14 residues long. CDR1 and CDR2 from the germline V gene are SGHVS and FNYEAQ.

This clone was counted a few times. The CDR3 end falls 3 residues outside the read, so it is completed with the germline J gene. The chain is built from TRBV19 and TRBJ1-1; no definite D call. Trimming removed 3 bases from V and 1 base from J, with 6 bases in between. The CDR3 sequence is 13 residues long. Germline V gene sequence: CDR1 LNHDA, CDR2 SQIVND (reference sequence). CDR3 amino acids: CASSISSNTEAFF. The CDR3 DNA, read in part, is TGTGCCAGTAGTATCAGTTCGAACACTGAA.

Many counts were recorded for this clone. The read ends 3 residues early relative to the CDR3; the germline J gene fills the gap. The rearrangement joins TRBV19 to TRBJ2-7; 12 nucleotides agree with TRBD1. The germline V gene encodes CDR1 LNHDA and CDR2 SQIVND (reference sequence). The CDR3 contains 15 residues. After removal of 10 bases from V and 5 bases from J, the junction contained 12 bases not matched to a gene. The covered CDR3 bases are TGTGCCACCGCTGGTTGGGGACAGGGGGCTCACGAG. As protein: CATAGWGQGAHE. The full CDR3 is CATAGWGQGAHEQYF.

This clone was recorded many times. The read finishes 3 residues shy of the CDR3 end, and the germline J gene is used to complete it. The V gene is TRBV28, the J gene TRBJ2-7, with D perhaps matching TRBD1 (6 bases). The CDR3 runs to 14 residues. Trimming left V 7 bases short and J 6 bases short, with 19 bases between. Germline assignment: CDR1 MDHEN and CDR2 SYDVKM. CDR3 DNA (partial): TGTGCCAGCACTCCCCCGCACAGGGCGGGCGAG. As protein: CASTPPHRAGE. The full CDR3 protein reads CASTPPHRAGEQYF.

The sequenced CDR3 bases are TGTGCCAGCAGTGAAGCCCGACTAGCAAACATT. Translated, it gives CASSEARLANI. The CDR3 as a whole reads CASSEARLANIQYF. V is TRBV6-1 and J is TRBJ2-4; 7 nucleotides line up with TRBD2. The read halts 3 residues ahead of the CDR3 end, with the missing end drawn from the germline J gene. The junction had 2 bases not matched to a gene; V was cut back by 0 bases and J by 6 bases. Germline values: CDR1 MNHNS, CDR2 SASEGT. CDR3 size: 14 residues.

This clone has a count of ten or more. The CDR3 end falls 3 residues outside the read, so it is completed with the germline J gene. The chain employs TRBV9 and TRBJ2-5; 13 bases fit TRBD2. With 4 bases clipped from V and 4 bases from J, the junction kept 10 bases outside the gene matches. In germline, CDR1 is SGDLS, CDR2 YYNGEE. This CDR3 comprises 17 residues. The CDR3 sequence: CASSSSGLAGEGETQYF. Incomplete CDR3 DNA: TGTGCCAGCAGCTCGAGTGGACTAGCGGGAGAAGGAGAGACC. The whole variable domain, remainder taken from reference TRBV9 and TRBJ2-5, is DSGVTQTPKHLITATGQRVTLRCSPRSGDLSVYWYQQSLDQGLQFLIQYYNGEERAKGNILERFSAQQFPDLHSELNLSSLELGDSALYFCASSSSGLAGEGETQYFGPGTRLLVL.

This clone was counted a few times. From the germline J gene comes the end of the CDR3, since the read stops 3 residues before it. This chain joins TRBV7-3 and TRBJ1-1; D may be TRBD1 (5 bases). The V gene's germline CDR1 is SGHTA and CDR2 FQGTGA. With 9 bases removed from V and 3 bases from J, the gap between germline ends came to 14 bases. This CDR3 spans 13 amino acids. CDR3 protein: CASSIGGDTEAFF. The covered CDR3 bases are TGTGCCAGTAGTATCGGGGGGGACACTGAA.

This clone was observed many times. Incomplete CDR3 DNA: TGTGCCTGGAGTAAGGTAGCGGGAGGGCCGAGCTCCTACAATGAG. Translation: CAWSKVAGGPSSYNE. The whole CDR3 protein reads CAWSKVAGGPSSYNEQFF. The chain uses TRBV30 and TRBJ2-1, with TRBD2 matching 11 bases. The sequenced fragment ends 3 residues before the CDR3 boundary, so the rest is inferred from the germline J gene. The CDR3 covers 18 residues. V gave up 2 bases and J gave up 0 bases; unmatched junction bases: 9. The germline V gene has CDR1 GTSNPN and CDR2 SVGIG (reference sequence).

Partial CDR3 DNA: TGTGCCAGCAGCTTAGACTACAACTCCTACGAG. It translates to CASSLDYNSYE. The whole CDR3 protein is CASSLDYNSYEQYF. This chain connects TRBV7-2 to TRBJ2-7; no definite D call. The sequence runs out 3 residues before the end of the CDR3; the remainder is reconstructed from the germline J gene. CDR3 length: 14 residues. CDR1 is SGHTA and CDR2 is FQGNSA in the germline V gene. V gave up 1 base and J gave up 0 bases, with 7 bases separating them.

This clone was seen many times. The CDR3 loop is CASGRQAEAFF. CDR3 DNA (partial): TGTGCCAGCGGAAGACAGGCTGAA. V usage is TRBV6-2 or TRBV6-3 and J usage is TRBJ1-1, with D possibly TRBD1 on 6 matching bases. Coverage ceases 3 residues before the CDR3 finishes, and the germline J gene fills in the end. Germline CDR1 is MNHEY and CDR2 is SVGEGT. CDR3 length: 11 residues. V lost 8 bases, J lost 6 bases, and 10 bases lay in between.

This clone rates as medium-sized. From the germline J gene comes the end of the CDR3, since the read stops 3 residues before it. This chain links TRBV20-1 with TRBJ2-3; D assignment may be TRBD1 or TRBD2 (5 bases each). V lost 3 bases and J 4 bases, leaving 11 bases between the germline ends. This CDR3 comprises 13 residues. Germline CDR1 reads DFQATT; CDR2 reads SNEGSKA (reference sequence). The CDR3 bases that were read are TGCAGTGCTAGGAGGGGCGGCCCAGATACG. Encoded protein: CSARRGGPDT. Given in full, the CDR3 is CSARRGGPDTQYF.

The table lists this clone with a few counts. The read halts 3 residues ahead of the CDR3 end, with the missing end drawn from the germline J gene. This sequence joins TRBV7-9 and TRBJ2-1, with D uncertain. Germline assignment: CDR1 SEHNR and CDR2 FQNEAQ (reference sequence). This CDR3 has 14 amino acids. V dropped 4 bases and J dropped 5 bases, with 12 bases sitting between them. The sequenced CDR3 bases are TGTGCCAGCAGCTCATTAGTCGCCGACAATGAG. Translation: CASSSLVADNE. The CDR3 reads in full as CASSSLVADNEQFF.

About this clone itself: The CDR3 is cut off 3 residues early in the read; its end comes from the germline J gene. V is TRBV20-1 and J is TRBJ2-5; 9 bases are a match to TRBD2. Germline trimming cut 4 bases from V and 6 bases from J; bases unmatched to any gene: 9. CDR3 length equals 14 residues. The germline gives CDR1 DFQATT, CDR2 SNEGSKA (reference sequence). This chain's CDR3 is CSATRLAALKTQYF. The DNA read from the CDR3 is TGCAGTGCTACTCGACTAGCGGCGTTAAAGACC.

In this sample, this clone turned up a few times. The CDR3 goes on 3 residues after the read ends, and that part is filled in from the germline J gene. This chain joins TRBV6-2 or TRBV6-3 and TRBJ1-1, with 9 bases matching TRBD1. CDR1 and CDR2 from the germline V gene are MNHEY and SVGEGT. After removal of 2 bases from V and 0 bases from J, the junction contained 7 bases not matched to a gene. This CDR3 comprises 17 residues. CDR3 bases read: TGTGCCAGCAGTTACCACCGAGGACAGGGGATGAACACTGAA. Its translation: CASSYHRGQGMNTE. The entire CDR3 sequence reads CASSYHRGQGMNTEAFF.

This clone is labeled medium-sized. The read finishes 3 residues shy of the CDR3 end, and the germline J gene is used to complete it. The genes are TRBV28 and TRBJ1-3, with no clear D. The CDR3 covers 15 residues. With 6 bases removed from V and 4 bases from J, the gap between germline ends came to 16 bases. Germline lookup yields CDR1 MDHEN and CDR2 SYDVKM. The part of the CDR3 DNA that was read is TGTGCCAGCAGCCGAAACATGGTCCAAGGAAACACC. This gives the protein CASSRNMVQGNT. Given in full, the CDR3 is CASSRNMVQGNTIYF.

In its sample, this clone was seen a few times. Sequencing ends 3 residues short of the CDR3 end; the germline J gene provides the rest. The chain joins TRBV30 to TRBJ1-1; tentatively, D is TRBD1 (5 bases). This CDR3 is 13 amino acids long. Trimming pared 8 bases from V and 3 bases from J, leaving 16 bases between. Looked up from germline, CDR1 is GTSNPN and CDR2 is SVGIG (reference sequence). The sequenced CDR3 bases are TGTGCCAGTAGTATCGGGGGGGACACTGAA. Translating it yields CASSIGGDTE. The full CDR3 reads CASSIGGDTEAFF.

This clone was observed at least ten times. The missing CDR3 end, 3 residues past where the read stops, is filled in from the germline J gene. The chain links TRBV5-6 to TRBJ1-2, with no clear D. V dropped 3 bases and J dropped 6 bases, with 15 bases sitting between them. The CDR3 contains 14 residues. Germline V gene sequence: CDR1 SGHDT, CDR2 YYEEEE. Partial CDR3 DNA: TGTGCCAGCAGCTCGCTTACAGAGAGGGATGGC. As protein: CASSSLTERDG. From start to end, the CDR3 is CASSSLTERDGYTF.

This clone was detected many times. The CDR3 is cut off 3 residues early in the read; its end comes from the germline J gene. The chain combines TRBV19 with TRBJ1-5, with D tentatively TRBD1 (6 bases). The CDR3 has 15 amino acids. CDR1 is LNHDA, CDR2 SQIVND, per germline (reference sequence). The sequenced part of the CDR3 DNA is TGTGCCAGTAGTGCCTCGGGGACACACTGGGAACCC. Protein sequence: CASSASGTHWEP. The full CDR3 protein reads CASSASGTHWEPQHF.

At least ten counts were recorded for this clone. Read coverage stops 3 residues before the CDR3 terminus; the germline J gene supplies the remainder. The gene calls are TRBV19 and TRBJ1-6; no reliable D call. V lost 0 bases to trimming and J lost 4 bases, with 10 bases between them. Germline-derived CDR1 and CDR2 are LNHDA and SQIVND (reference sequence). The CDR3 has 16 residues. CDR3 DNA (partial): TGTGCCAGTAGTATAGACCCGGCGGGTTATAATTCACCC. It encodes CASSIDPAGYNSP. In full, the CDR3 reads CASSIDPAGYNSPLHF.

At least ten counts were recorded for this clone. CDR3 sequence reads: CASSLRAGGGNQPQHF. The sequenced part of the CDR3 DNA is TGTGCCAGCAGTTTGAGGGCAGGGGGAGGCAATCAGCCC. The chain joins TRBV28 to TRBJ1-5; 7 bases fit TRBD1. Coverage ceases 3 residues before the CDR3 finishes, and the germline J gene fills in the end. V shed 3 bases, J shed 2 bases, and the junction held 7 bases outside the gene matches. Looked up from germline, CDR1 is MDHEN and CDR2 is SYDVKM. This CDR3 has 16 amino acids. The full variable domain, in which reference TRBV28 and TRBJ1-5 provide the parts outside the CDR3, is DVKVTQSSRYLVKRTGEKVFLECVQDMDHENMFWYRQDPGLGLRLIYFSYDVKMKEKGDIPEGYSVSREKKERFSLILESASTNQTSMYLCASSLRAGGGNQPQHFGDGTRLSIL.

The table lists this clone with many counts. The part of the CDR3 DNA that was read is TGCGCCAGCAGCCGGGAGGGGGGGGCCGAAGCCTATGGC. Encoded protein: CASSREGGAEAYG. The full CDR3 protein reads CASSREGGAEAYGYTF. The V call is TRBV5-1, the J call TRBJ1-2; a weak D match, TRBD1 (6 bases). The observed sequence ends 3 residues before the CDR3 terminus, with the missing tail filled in from the germline J gene. Trimming pared 4 bases from V and 4 bases from J, leaving 20 bases between. Germline assignment: CDR1 SGHRS and CDR2 YFSETQ. The CDR3 consists of 16 residues.